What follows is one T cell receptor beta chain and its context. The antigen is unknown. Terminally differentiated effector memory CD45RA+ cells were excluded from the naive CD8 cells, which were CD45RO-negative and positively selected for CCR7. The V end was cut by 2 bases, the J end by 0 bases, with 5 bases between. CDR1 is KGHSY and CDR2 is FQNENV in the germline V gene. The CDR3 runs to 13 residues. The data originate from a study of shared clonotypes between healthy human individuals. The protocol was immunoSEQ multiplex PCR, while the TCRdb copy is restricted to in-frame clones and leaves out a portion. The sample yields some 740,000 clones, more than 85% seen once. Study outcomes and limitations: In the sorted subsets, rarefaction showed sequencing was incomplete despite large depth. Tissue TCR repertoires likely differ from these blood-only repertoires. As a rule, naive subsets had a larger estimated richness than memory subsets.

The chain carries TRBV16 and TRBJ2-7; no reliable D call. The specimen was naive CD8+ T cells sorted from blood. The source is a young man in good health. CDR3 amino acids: CASSQRTSYEQYF. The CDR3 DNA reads TGTGCCAGCAGCCAACGGACCTCCTACGAGCAGTACTTC.